This is a list of T cell receptor beta chains from one sample in a study of cytomegalovirus exposure and HLA in healthy donors. TCRdb's table, derived via immunoSEQ multiplex PCR, lists solely in-frame clones and lacks some. The sample includes fewer than 250,000 clones, 65% to 85% of them seen just once. Sequenced: PBMCs. These TCRs come from a man aged 25 to 45 in good health and CMV-seronegative. CDR3s include the opening cysteine and the closing phenylalanine or tryptophan. D genes are given only for firm matches. Size is stated for part of the rows, as once, few or many counts, or as a class when the clone is expanded.

>TRBV4-2|.|TRBD2|TRBJ2-1
CASSQRSSGGGNEQFF
TGTGCCAGCAGCCAGCGCTCTTCTGGGGGGGGAAATGAGCAGTTCTTC
>TRBV28|.|.|TRBJ1-5
CASSARGTQHF
TGTGCCAGCAGCGCAAGGGGGACCCAGCATTTT
>TRBV5-1|.|TRBD1|TRBJ2-7
CASSSLGGQSTLYEQYF
TGCGCCAGCAGCTCCCTAGGGGGACAGAGTACCTTATACGAGCAGTACTTC
>TRBV29-1|few|TRBD1|TRBJ2-5
CSGLAGGEYF
TGCAGCGGTCTGGCAGGGGGAGAGTACTTC
>TRBV2|.|.|TRBJ1-5
CASTRTYSNQPQHF
TGTGCCAGCACGAGAACTTATAGCAATCAGCCCCAGCATTTT
>TRBV19|.|TRBD1|TRBJ1-2
CATSGTGDYTF
TGTGCCACCTCCGGGACAGGGGACTACACCTTC
>TRBV5-4|.|.|TRBJ2-1
CASTPRGFILNEQFF
TGTGCCAGCACCCCTCGGGGGTTTATCCTCAATGAGCAGTTCTTC
>TRBV7-9|.|.|TRBJ1-2
CASSSRQLNYGYTF
TGTGCCAGCAGCTCGAGACAGCTTAACTATGGCTACACCTTC
>TRBV7-9|.|TRBD1|TRBJ1-2
CASGQGNYGYTF
TGTGCCAGCGGACAGGGCAACTATGGCTACACCTTC
>TRBV5-1|few|.|TRBJ2-7
CASRDLAASYEQYF
TGCGCCAGCCGGGATTTGGCGGCCTCCTACGAGCAGTACTTC
>TRBV28|.|.|TRBJ1-4
CASTLGGGQEKLFF
TGTGCCAGCACCTTGGGGGGGGGTCAGGAAAAACTGTTTTTT
>TRBV5-4|.|TRBD1|TRBJ1-3
CASSAGQGGAGNTIYF
TGTGCCAGCAGCGCCGGTCAGGGGGGCGCTGGAAACACCATATATTTT
>TRBV29-1|.|.|TRBJ1-4
CSAGSRELTGGEKLFF
TGCAGCGCCGGCTCCCGGGAGTTGACCGGGGGTGAAAAACTGTTTTTT
>TRBV29-1|once|TRBD2|TRBJ2-3
CSVDGLAGSTDTQYF
TGCAGCGTTGATGGACTAGCGGGTAGCACAGATACGCAGTATTTT
>TRBV7-9|once|TRBD2|TRBJ2-1
CASSRDSGVLNEQFF
TGTGCCAGCAGCCGAGACAGCGGGGTCCTCAATGAGCAGTTCTTC
>TRBV28|once|TRBD1|TRBJ2-5
CASRPDRERGQQETQYF
TGTGCCAGCAGGCCCGACAGGGAAAGGGGCCAGCAAGAGACCCAGTACTTC
>TRBV6-5|.|.|TRBJ2-3
CASSDSAPGDTQYF
TGTGCCAGCAGCGACAGCGCTCCGGGAGATACGCAGTATTTT
>TRBV5-1|once|.|TRBJ2-7
CASSLASSMDKFAYEQYF
TGCGCCAGCAGCTTGGCCTCAAGTATGGACAAATTCGCCTACGAGCAGTACTTC
>TRBV4-1|once|TRBD1|TRBJ1-2
CASSQDRTGYGYTF
TGCGCCAGCAGCCAAGATAGGACAGGCTATGGCTACACCTTC
>TRBV2|.|.|TRBJ2-7
CASSEMWQGSYEQYF
TGTGCCAGCAGTGAAATGTGGCAGGGATCCTACGAGCAGTACTTC
>TRBV2|once|.|TRBJ1-4
CASSLGMDEKLFF
TGTGCCAGCAGTCTGGGCATGGATGAAAAACTGTTTTTT
>TRBV7-3|.|.|TRBJ2-5
CASSQGTGETQYF
TGTGCCAGCAGCCAAGGCACGGGGGAGACCCAGTACTTC
>TRBV4-1|.|TRBD2|TRBJ2-7
CASSQVSAGGGYEQYF
TGCGCCAGCAGCCAAGTGTCAGCGGGAGGCGGCTACGAGCAGTACTTC
>TRBV28|.|.|TRBJ1-4
CASSVRQGLFF
TGTGCCAGCAGTGTCCGACAAGGACTGTTTTTT